This T cell receptor (beta chain) emerged from a study of graft-versus-host responses after intestinal transplantation. Study-level information: Every recipient underwent anti-thymocyte globulin induction, then tacrolimus and steroids for around three years.

Study-wide results and limits: Among recipient marrow samples, GvH clones were found; some appeared first in ileum or blood. Allografts carried high graft-versus-host to host-versus-graft clonal ratios in patients having graft-donor T cell macrochimerism.

This table comes from immunoSEQ multiplex PCR, and its TCRdb copy is limited to in-frame clones, with some not included. The sample includes about 70,000 clones, around 90% seen only once; the top ten take roughly 3.9%. This clone was picked up a small number of times. Its antigen is still unknown. Germline V gene data show CDR1 as MNHNY and CDR2 as SVGAGI (reference sequence). This CDR3 is 14 amino acids long. The V end lost 2 bases, the J end lost 9 bases, and 11 bases lay between the germline ends. This TCR derives from a human donor who was the organ donor for an intestinal transplant. The rearrangement uses TRBV6-6 and TRBJ1-6; no clear D. The specimen comprised unstimulated CD8+ T cells sorted from spleen or lymph node cells, sampled before transplant. The CDR3 nucleotides read TGTGCCAGCAGTTACGAGGGTAAAATTTCACCCCTCCACTTT. Translation: CASSYEGKISPLHF.